This T cell receptor beta chain appears in the sequencing data of a study of lymphopenia after photon versus proton radiotherapy. Study-level findings and limits: Oligoclonal CD8+ Temra expansion after nadir drove photon patients' diversity drop. Relative stability marked proton patients; photon patients lost diversity and naive cells. Survival link was tested only in deceased patients; proton benefit remains a possibility.

About this clone itself: No antigen is known for it.

The length of the CDR3 is 16 residues. The germline gives CDR1 SGHVS, CDR2 FQNEAQ. Trimming cost V 1 base and J 1 base; bases outside gene matches: 4. Assay used: immunoSEQ multiplex PCR; TCRdb lists only in-frame clones, some missing. The sample consists of 35,000 to 50,000 clones, approximately 90% of them appearing once. The rearrangement joins TRBV7-8 to TRBJ2-5; 9 bases are shared with TRBD2. The origin of this receptor is a man aged 60-69 years with cholangiocarcinoma. The specimen was peripheral blood, collected from a patient treated with photon-based radiotherapy. The CDR3 protein is CASSLVGGGAQETQYF. The CDR3 DNA sequence: TGTGCCAGCAGCTTAGTAGGCGGGGGGGCCCAAGAGACCCAGTACTTC.